The 3 T cell receptor beta chains in this list originate from one sample, sequenced in a study of PD-1 blockade in classical Hodgkin lymphoma. Stated time point: cycle 4 day 1 (C4D1), after less than 7 weeks of nivolumab. Each patient relapsed following autologous stem cell transplantation, and prior brentuximab vedotin exposure differed. Some clones are missing from TCRdb's copy, which holds only in-frame ones; the method was immunoSEQ multiplex PCR. The table lists roughly 46,000 clones, 65% to 80% of them singletons, with roughly 12% in the top ten. The sample in question was peripheral blood mononuclear cells (PBMCs), obtained before the fourth cycle of nivolumab. Receptors originate from a human donor with classical Hodgkin lymphoma.

The chain combines TRBV27 with TRBJ2-1; 11 bases map to TRBD2. The junction had 13 bases not matched to a gene; V was cut back by 0 bases and J by 3 bases. The germline V gene encodes CDR1 MNHEY and CDR2 SMNVEV (reference sequence). This CDR3 is 20 amino acids long. The CDR3 loop is CASSLSWTSGPFSIYNEQFF. The CDR3 DNA sequence: TGTGCCAGCAGTTTATCGTGGACTAGCGGGCCCTTCTCAATCTACAATGAGCAGTTCTTC.

V gene TRBV7-9 combines with J gene TRBJ2-5; 7 bases are a match to TRBD1. The germline CDR1 and CDR2 sequences are SEHNR and FQNEAQ (reference sequence). This CDR3 is 16 amino acids long. V trimming: 4 bases; J trimming: 5 bases; junction bases outside the gene matches: 13. This chain's CDR3 is CASSSYPSGGRETQYF. As DNA, the CDR3 is TGTGCCAGCAGCTCCTACCCTTCAGGGGGTAGGGAGACCCAGTACTTC. Drawing the rest from reference TRBV7-9 and TRBJ2-5, the complete variable domain is DTGVSQNPRHKITKRGQNVTFRCDPISEHNRLYWYRQTLGQGPEFLTYFQNEAQLEKSRLLSDRFSAERPKGSFSTLEIQRTEQGDSAMYLCASSSYPSGGRETQYFGPGTRLLVL.

This chain connects TRBV4-2 to TRBJ1-2; 8 nucleotides agree with TRBD1. The V gene end was trimmed by 1 base and the J gene end by 5 bases; junction bases not matched to a gene: 6. The CDR3 has 15 residues. Germline lookup yields CDR1 LGHNA and CDR2 YNFKEQ. The CDR3 bases are TGTGCCAGCAGCCAAGGGGGGACAGGAGCTTATGGCTACACCTTC. Translation: CASSQGGTGAYGYTF.